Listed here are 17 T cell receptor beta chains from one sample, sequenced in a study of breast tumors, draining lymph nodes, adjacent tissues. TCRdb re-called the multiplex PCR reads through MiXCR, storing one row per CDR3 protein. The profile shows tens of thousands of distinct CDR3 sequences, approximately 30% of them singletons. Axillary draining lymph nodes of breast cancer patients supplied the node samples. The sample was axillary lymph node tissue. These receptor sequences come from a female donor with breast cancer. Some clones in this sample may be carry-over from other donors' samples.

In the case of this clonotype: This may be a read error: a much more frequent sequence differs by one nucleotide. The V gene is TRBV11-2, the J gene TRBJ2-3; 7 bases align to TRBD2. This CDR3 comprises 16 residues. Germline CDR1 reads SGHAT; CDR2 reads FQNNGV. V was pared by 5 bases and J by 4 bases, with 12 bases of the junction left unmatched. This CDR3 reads CASSLLSRDYADTQYF. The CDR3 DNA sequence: TGTGCCAGCAGCCTATTAAGCCGGGACTACGCAGATACGCAGTATTTT.

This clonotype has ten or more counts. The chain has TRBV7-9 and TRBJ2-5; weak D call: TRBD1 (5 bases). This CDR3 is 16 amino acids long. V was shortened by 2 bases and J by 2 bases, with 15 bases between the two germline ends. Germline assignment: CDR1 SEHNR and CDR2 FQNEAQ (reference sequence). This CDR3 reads CASSLSRGHGQETQYF. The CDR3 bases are TGTGCCAGCAGCTTATCCCGAGGACACGGACAAGAGACCCAGTACTTC.

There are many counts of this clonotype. CDR3 protein: CASSLSPGQGRFYTF. In DNA, the CDR3 is TGCGCCAGCAGCTTGTCCCCGGGACAGGGGCGGTTCTACACCTTC. V and J are TRBV5-1 and TRBJ1-2; 10 nucleotides match TRBD1. Germline lookup yields CDR1 SGHRS and CDR2 YFSETQ. The CDR3 runs to 15 residues. J was trimmed by 10 bases and V by 1 base; bases with no gene match: 10.

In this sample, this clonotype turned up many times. As DNA, the CDR3 is TGTGCCAGCAGCCCCCTCAGACACGACGGACTAGCGGGATACAATGAGCAGTTCTTC. Translation gives CASSPLRHDGLAGYNEQFF. The chain carries TRBV7-9 and TRBJ2-1; TRBD2 matches at 12 bases. Germline V gene data show CDR1 as SEHNR and CDR2 as FQNEAQ (reference sequence). The junction had 15 bases not matched to a gene; V was cut back by 5 bases and J by 4 bases. The CDR3 spans 19 residues.

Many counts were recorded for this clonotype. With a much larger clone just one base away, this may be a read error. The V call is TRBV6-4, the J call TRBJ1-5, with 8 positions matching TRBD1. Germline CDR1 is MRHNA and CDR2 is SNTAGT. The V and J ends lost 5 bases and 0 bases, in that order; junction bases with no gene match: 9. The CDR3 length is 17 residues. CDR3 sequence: CASSPDRAPYSNQPQHF. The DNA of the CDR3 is TGTGCCAGCAGTCCGGACAGGGCCCCTTATAGCAATCAGCCCCAGCATTTT.

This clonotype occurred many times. The CDR3 DNA reads TGTGCCAGTACGAGGGGACAGGGTTCCTATGGCTACACCTTC. As protein: CASTRGQGSYGYTF. The rearrangement joins TRBV19 to TRBJ1-2, with 9 bases matching TRBD1. The CDR3 runs 14 residues. Germline-derived CDR1 and CDR2 are LNHDA and SQIVND (reference sequence). Trimming cost V 7 bases and J 4 bases; bases outside gene matches: 7.

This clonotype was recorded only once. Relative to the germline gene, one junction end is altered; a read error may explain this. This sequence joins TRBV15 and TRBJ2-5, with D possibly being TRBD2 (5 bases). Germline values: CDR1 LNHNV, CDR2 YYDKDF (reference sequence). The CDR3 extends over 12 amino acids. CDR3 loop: CATSGGRETQYF. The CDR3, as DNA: TGCGCCACCAGTGGAGGACGGGAGACCCAGTACTTC.

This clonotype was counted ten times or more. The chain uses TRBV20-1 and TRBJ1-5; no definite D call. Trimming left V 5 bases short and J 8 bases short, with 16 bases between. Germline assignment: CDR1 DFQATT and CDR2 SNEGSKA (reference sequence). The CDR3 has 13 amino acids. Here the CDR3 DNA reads TGCAGTGCTGAACGCGGATCCGGGGAGCCCCAGCATTTT. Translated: CSAERGSGEPQHF.

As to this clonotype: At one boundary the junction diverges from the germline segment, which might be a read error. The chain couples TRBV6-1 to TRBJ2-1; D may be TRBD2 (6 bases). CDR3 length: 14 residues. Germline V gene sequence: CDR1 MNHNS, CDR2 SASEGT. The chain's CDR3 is CASSLGGSYSEQFF. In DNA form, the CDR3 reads TGTGCCAGCAGTCTGGGGGGTTCCTACAGTGAGCAGTTCTTC.

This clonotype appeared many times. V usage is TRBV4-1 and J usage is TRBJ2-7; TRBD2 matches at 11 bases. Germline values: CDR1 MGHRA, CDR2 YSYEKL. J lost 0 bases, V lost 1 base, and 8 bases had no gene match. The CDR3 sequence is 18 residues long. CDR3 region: CASSQGGIAGGSSYEQYF. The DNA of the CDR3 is TGCGCCAGCAGCCAAGGAGGAATAGCGGGAGGGTCCTCCTACGAGCAGTACTTC.

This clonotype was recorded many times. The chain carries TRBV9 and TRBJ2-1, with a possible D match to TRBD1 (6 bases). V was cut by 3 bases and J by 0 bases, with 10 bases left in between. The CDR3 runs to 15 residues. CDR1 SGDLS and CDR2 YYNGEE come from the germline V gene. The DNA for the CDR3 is TGTGCCAGCAGCGGACAGGTGAGCTCCTACAATGAGCAGTTCTTC. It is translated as CASSGQVSSYNEQFF.

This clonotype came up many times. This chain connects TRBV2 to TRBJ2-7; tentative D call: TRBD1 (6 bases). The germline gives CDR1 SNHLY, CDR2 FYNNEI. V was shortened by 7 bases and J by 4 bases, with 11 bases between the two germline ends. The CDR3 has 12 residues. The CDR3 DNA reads TGTGCCAGCAAAGGGGGAGAATACGAGCAGTACTTC. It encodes CASKGGEYEQYF. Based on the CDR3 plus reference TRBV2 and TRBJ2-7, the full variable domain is EPEVTQTPSHQVTQMGQEVILRCVPISNHLYFYWYRQILGQKVEFLVSFYNNEISEKSEIFDDQFSVERPDGSNFTLKIRSTKLEDSAMYFCASKGGEYEQYFGPGTRLTVT.

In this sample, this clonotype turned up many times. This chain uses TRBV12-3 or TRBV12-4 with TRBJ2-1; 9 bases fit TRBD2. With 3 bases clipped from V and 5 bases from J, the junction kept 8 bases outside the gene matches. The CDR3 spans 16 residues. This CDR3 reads CASSFAGGPSNNEQFF. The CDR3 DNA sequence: TGTGCCAGCAGTTTCGCGGGAGGGCCGTCGAACAATGAGCAGTTCTTC.

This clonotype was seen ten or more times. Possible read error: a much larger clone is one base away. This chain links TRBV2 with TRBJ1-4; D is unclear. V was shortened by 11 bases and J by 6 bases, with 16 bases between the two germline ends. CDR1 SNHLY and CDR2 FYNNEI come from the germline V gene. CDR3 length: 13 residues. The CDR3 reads CAYRRLGHEKLFF. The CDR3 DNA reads TGTGCCTACCGACGGCTCGGACATGAAAAACTGTTTTTT.

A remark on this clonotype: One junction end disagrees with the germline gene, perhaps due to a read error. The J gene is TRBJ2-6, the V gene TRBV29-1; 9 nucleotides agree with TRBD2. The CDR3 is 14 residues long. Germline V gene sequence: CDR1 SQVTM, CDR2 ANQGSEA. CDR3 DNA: TGCAGCGTTGAGGTAGGCGGGGGGGGCAACGTCCTGACTTTC. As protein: CSVEVGGGGNVLTF.

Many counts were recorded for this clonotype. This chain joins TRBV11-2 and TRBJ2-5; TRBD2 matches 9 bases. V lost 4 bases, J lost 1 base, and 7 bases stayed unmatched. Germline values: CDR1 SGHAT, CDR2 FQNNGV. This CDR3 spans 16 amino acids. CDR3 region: CASSSYSGGPQETQYF. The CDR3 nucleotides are TGTGCCAGCAGCTCGTATAGCGGGGGCCCCCAAGAGACCCAGTACTTC.

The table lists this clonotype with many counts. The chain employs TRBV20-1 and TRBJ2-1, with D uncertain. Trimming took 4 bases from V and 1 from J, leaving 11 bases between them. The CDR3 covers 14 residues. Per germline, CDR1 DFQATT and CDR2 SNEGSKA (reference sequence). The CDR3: CSAKPATSYNEQFF. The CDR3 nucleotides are TGCAGTGCTAAACCCGCGACTTCCTACAATGAGCAGTTCTTC.